The entry that follows covers one T cell receptor beta chain sequence. The sample belongs to a study of low-dose radiotherapy and immunotherapy resistance in tumors. Study summary: Priming of first-strand cDNA relied on TRAV- and TRBV-specific primers (covering alpha and beta chains).

The time point is: after trial treatment. The treatment here: LDRT plus nivolumab, ipilimumab, low-dose cyclophosphamide and aspirin (RACIN trial). Germline V gene lookup returns CDR1 DFQATT and CDR2 SNEGSKA (reference sequence). The V and J ends lost 5 bases and 4 bases, in that order; junction bases with no gene match: 9. The CDR3 runs to 14 residues. TCRs underwent 20 PCR cycles of amplification with a constant-region primer and V-primer adapter. TCRdb used MiXCR to reprocess the reads, holding one entry per CDR3 protein. Of some 52,000 distinct CDR3 sequences listed, roughly 31% are singletons. The rearrangement links TRBV20-1 to TRBJ1-2; TRBD1 matches at 8 bases. Source: PBMCs, taken after low-dose radiotherapy plus immunotherapy. The receptor was isolated from a male donor with rectosigmoid adenocarcinoma. The CDR3 coding sequence is TGCAGTGCTTTTGGACAGGGAGAAGGCTATGGCTACACCTTC. This gives the protein CSAFGQGEGYGYTF.